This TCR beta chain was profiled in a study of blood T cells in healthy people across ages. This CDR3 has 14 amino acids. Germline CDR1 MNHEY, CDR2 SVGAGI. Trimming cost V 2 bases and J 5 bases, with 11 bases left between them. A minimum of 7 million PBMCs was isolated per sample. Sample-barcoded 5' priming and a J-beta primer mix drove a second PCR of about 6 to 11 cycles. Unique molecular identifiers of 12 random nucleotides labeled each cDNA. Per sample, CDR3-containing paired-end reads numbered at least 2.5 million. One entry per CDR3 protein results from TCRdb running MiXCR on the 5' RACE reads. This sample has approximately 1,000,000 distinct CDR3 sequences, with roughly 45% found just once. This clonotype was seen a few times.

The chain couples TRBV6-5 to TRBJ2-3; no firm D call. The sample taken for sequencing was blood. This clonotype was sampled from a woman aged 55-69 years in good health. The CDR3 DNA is TGTGCCAGCAGTTACAGGAACTCGGAAGATACGCAGTATTTT. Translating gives CASSYRNSEDTQYF.